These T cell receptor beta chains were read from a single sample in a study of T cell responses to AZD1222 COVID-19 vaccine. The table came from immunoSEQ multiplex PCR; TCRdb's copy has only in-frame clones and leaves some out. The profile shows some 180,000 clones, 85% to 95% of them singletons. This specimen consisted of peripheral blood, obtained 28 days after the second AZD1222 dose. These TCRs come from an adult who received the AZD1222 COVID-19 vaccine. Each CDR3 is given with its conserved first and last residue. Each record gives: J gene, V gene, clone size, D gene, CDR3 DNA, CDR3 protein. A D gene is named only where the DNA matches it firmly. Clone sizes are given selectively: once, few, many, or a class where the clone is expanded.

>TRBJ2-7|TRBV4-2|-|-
TGTGCCAGCAGCCAAGATCGTACAGAGCAGTACTTC
CASSQDRTEQYF
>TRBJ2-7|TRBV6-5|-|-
TGTGCCAGCAGCTACAGGGTCTACGAGCAGTACTTC
CASSYRVYEQYF
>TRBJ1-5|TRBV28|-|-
TGTGCCAGCAGTTTACCCGGGGGCAATCAGCCCCAGCATTTT
CASSLPGGNQPQHF
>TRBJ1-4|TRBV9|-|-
TGTGCCAGCAGCGTAGGTCCGGGGCGCGGGGAAAAACTGTTTTTT
CASSVGPGRGEKLFF
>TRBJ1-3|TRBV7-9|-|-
TGTGCCAGCAGCTTGGGCAGCTCTGGAAACACCATATATTTT
CASSLGSSGNTIYF
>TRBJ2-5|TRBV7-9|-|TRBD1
TGTGCCAGCAGCCAGAGAATCAATTTCCGGGACAGTAAAGAGACCCAGTACTTC
CASSQRINFRDSKETQYF
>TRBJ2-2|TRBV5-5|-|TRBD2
TGTGCCAGCAGCCGAACGGCGGGAGCCACCGGGGAGCTGTTTTTT
CASSRTAGATGELFF
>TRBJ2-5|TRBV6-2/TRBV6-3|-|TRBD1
TGTGCCAGCAGTTTTTACAGGGGACAAGAGACCCAGTACTTC
CASSFYRGQETQYF
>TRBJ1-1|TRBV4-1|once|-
TGCGCCAGCAGCCCAATACCTCAGGGACGGAACACTGAAGCTTTCTTT
CASSPIPQGRNTEAFF
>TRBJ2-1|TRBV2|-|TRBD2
TGTGCCAGCAGTGTACGGGAGGGGTACAATGAGCAGTTCTTC
CASSVREGYNEQFF
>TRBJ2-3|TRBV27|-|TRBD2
TGTGCCAGCAGTTTATGGCGTCCCGGGACTAGCGGGGGTAAGGCAGATACGCAGTATTTT
CASSLWRPGTSGGKADTQYF
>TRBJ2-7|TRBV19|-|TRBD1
TGTGCCAGTAGTATGGGGACAGCCTTTGGCTACGAGCAGTACTTC
CASSMGTAFGYEQYF
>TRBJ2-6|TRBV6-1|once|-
TGTGCCAGCAGTGAACAGGGAGGTGGGGCCAACGTCCTGACTTTC
CASSEQGGGANVLTF
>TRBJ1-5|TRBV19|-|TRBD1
TGTGCCAGTAGTATGGGACAGGGGGCAATTCAGCCCCAGCATTTT
CASSMGQGAIQPQHF
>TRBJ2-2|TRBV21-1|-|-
TGTGCCAGCAGCGAGAGACAGGCGAACACCGGGGAGCTGTTTTTT
CASSERQANTGELFF
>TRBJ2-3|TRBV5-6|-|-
TGTGCCAGCAGCTTTTTCTTCCCGCCCTATGGCACAGATACGCAGTATTTT
CASSFFFPPYGTDTQYF
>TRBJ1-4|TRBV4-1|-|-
TGCGCCAGCAGCCAATATGGTGGCCCTAATGAAAAACTGTTTTTT
CASSQYGGPNEKLFF
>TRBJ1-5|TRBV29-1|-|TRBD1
TGCAGCGTTGAAGGCTGGCCGGGACAGGGACGGTTTCAGAGCGTCAGCAATCAGCCCCAGCATTTT
CSVEGWPGQGRFQSVSNQPQHF
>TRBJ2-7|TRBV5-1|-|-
TGCGCCAGCAGCGAACAGCAATGGAACGAGCAGTACTTC
CASSEQQWNEQYF
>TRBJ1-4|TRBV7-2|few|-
TGTGCCAGCAGAAAGACCCCAGCCGCTGAAAAACTGTTTTTT
CASRKTPAAEKLFF
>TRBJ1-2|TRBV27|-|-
TGTGCCAGCAGGTCCGGGGGCACTAACTATGGCTACACCTTC
CASRSGGTNYGYTF